The clone carrying this TCR beta chain was recorded many times. The CDR3 consists of 14 residues. The V gene lost 5 bases and the J gene lost 5 bases, with 14 bases spanning the gap. From germline, CDR1 is SGHDT and CDR2 YYEEEE. Unique molecular identifier tags were affixed to discrete cDNA molecules. TCRdb redid the calling of the 5' RACE reads with MiXCR, one entry per CDR3 protein. The sample holds roughly 62,000 distinct CDR3 sequences, roughly 8% seen once. The data originate from a study of early T cells in non-severe SARS-CoV-2 infection. Study background: From unsorted whole blood, bulk RNA was sequenced, and the chains remained unpaired.

The chain employs TRBV5-6 and TRBJ1-5; tentative D call: TRBD1 (5 bases). This TCR derives from an adult who was a healthcare worker with PCR-confirmed SARS-CoV-2 infection or an uninfected control (not recorded which). Sequencing used whole blood. CDR3 residues: CASRRGAEDQPQHF. The CDR3 DNA follows: TGTGCCAGCAGAAGGGGAGCCGAAGATCAGCCCCAGCATTTT.